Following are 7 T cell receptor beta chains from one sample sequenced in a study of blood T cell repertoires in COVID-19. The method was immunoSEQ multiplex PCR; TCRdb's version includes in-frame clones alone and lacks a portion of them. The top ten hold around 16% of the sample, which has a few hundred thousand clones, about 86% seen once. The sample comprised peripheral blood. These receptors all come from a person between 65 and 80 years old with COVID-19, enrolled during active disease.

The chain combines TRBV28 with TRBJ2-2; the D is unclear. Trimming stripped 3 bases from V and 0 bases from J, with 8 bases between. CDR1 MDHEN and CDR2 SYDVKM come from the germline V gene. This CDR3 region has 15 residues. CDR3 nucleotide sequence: TGTGCCAGCAGTTTTGAGTTTACGAACACCGGGGAGCTGTTTTTT. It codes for CASSFEFTNTGELFF.

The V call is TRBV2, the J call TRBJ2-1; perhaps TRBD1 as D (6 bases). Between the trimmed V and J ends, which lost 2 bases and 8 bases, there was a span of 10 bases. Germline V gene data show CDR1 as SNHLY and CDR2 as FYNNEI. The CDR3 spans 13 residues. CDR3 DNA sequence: TGTGCCAGCAGTGAACAGGGGTACTATGAGCAGTTCTTC. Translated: CASSEQGYYEQFF.

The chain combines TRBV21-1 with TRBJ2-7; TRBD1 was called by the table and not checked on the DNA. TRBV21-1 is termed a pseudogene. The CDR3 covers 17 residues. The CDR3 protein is CASRTHPADRDFYEQYF. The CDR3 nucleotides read TGTGCCAGCAGAACGCATCCCGCGGACAGGGATTTCTACGAGCAGTACTTC.

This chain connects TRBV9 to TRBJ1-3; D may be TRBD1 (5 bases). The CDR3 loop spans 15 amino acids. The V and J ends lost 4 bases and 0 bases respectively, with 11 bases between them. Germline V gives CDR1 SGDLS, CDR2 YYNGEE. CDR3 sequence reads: CASSPTAISGNTIYF. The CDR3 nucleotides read TGTGCCAGCAGCCCGACAGCCATCTCTGGAAACACCATATATTTT.

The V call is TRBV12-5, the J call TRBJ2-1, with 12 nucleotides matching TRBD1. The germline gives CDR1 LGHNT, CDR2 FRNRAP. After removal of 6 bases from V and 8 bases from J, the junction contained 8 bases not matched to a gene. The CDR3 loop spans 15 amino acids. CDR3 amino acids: CASGLGQGASYEQFF. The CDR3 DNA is TGTGCTAGTGGCCTGGGACAGGGGGCAAGTTATGAGCAGTTCTTC.

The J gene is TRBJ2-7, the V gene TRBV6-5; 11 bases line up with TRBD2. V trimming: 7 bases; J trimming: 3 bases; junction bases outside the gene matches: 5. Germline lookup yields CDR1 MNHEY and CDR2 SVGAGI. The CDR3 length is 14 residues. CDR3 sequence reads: CASKELAGDYEQYF. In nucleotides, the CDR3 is TGTGCCAGCAAGGAACTAGCGGGAGACTACGAGCAGTACTTC.

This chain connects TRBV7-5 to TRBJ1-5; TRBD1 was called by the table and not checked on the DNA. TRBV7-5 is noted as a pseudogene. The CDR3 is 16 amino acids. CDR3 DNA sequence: TGTGTCAGAAGCTTATTTCATTCAGGGTTTGATCAGCCCCAGCATTTT. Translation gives CVRSLFHSGFDQPQHF.